This T cell receptor (beta chain) came from a study of tumor-infiltrating lymphocytes in localized non-small cell lung cancer (dated by TCRdb to 2020 to 2023). Study-level background: The cohort included patients whose samples were collected after neoadjuvant chemotherapy, as well as both smokers and never-smokers and several histologies. The paired tumor versus uninvolved lung comparison of immunoSEQ T-cell fraction included some 54 patients. The overall ICON cohort was composed of around 150 surgical patients with localized non-small cell lung cancer whose tumors were resected. TCR sequencing was one of several integrated assays, alongside flow cytometry, multiplex immunofluorescence, RNA-seq, exome sequencing and proteomics, applied to the same patients. Each patient contributed resected tumor tissue and uninvolved lung tissue from the same patient, described as non-adjacent to the tumor.

The immunoSEQ assay used for TCR sequencing gave the T-cell fraction in both tumor and uninvolved lung tissue. As for how the authors treated the data: In the survival analysis, patients were divided into a high T-cell fraction group (upper tertile) and a low T-cell fraction group (lower two tertiles), and the two groups were compared using a log-rank test. A signed-rank test was used to check for differences in T-cell fraction between paired tumor and uninvolved lung. As stored in TCRdb, this immuneACCESS dataset retains in-frame rearrangements with V and J assigned. A fraction of the clones does not appear; measured against another copy, unresolved V genes explain less than half of the discrepancy, and the remainder lacks a known reason. Clone size and the V and J calls come from that table; the DNA yielded D and trimming. Present in this sample are more than 12,000 clones, roughly 79% of which were seen just once. The ten top clones hold under 3% of the sample.

Broad study findings and their caveats: In line with immunofluorescence CD3 counts, TCRbeta sequencing supported higher T cell infiltration in tumors compared with uninvolved lung tissue. Because different assays used different pieces of the same tissue, technical variation could not be distinguished from intratumor heterogeneity. Assay coverage varied across patients depending on available tissue quantity, so only a subset of the cohort had TCR sequencing. Tumor T-cell fraction from TCR sequencing was not associated with recurrence-free survival (p = 0.61). The TCR-derived T-cell fraction showed no difference between the flow cytometry-defined immunotypes IM1 (good prognosis) and IM2 (poor prognosis).

Comments on this clone: No cognate antigen has been identified for it. No much larger clonotype is one base removed from it; base qualities were not supplied.

Compared with germline, V lacks 0 bases and J lacks 6 bases; bases without a gene match: 8. CDR1 SGHRS and CDR2 YFSETQ are derived from the germline V gene. The CDR3 goes from the cysteine to the phenylalanine over 16 residues. Here the CDR3 DNA is all that survives: 48 bases in frame from base 1. Enrollment in ICON was initiated in 2016, and the last patient was enrolled in September 2018. From a subcohort of some 76 patients, fresh tumor and matched uninvolved tissue were collected for in-depth immune analyses, including TCR sequencing. DNA isolated from bulk tissue, without cell sorting, was used for TCR sequencing.

This receptor chain uses TRBV5-1 and TRBJ2-1; 8 nucleotides in the junction match TRBD1. Input material: lung tumor tissue. The source is a human donor with non-small cell lung cancer. CDR3 region: CASSLVGTGLLNEQFF. The nucleotide sequence reads TGCGCCAGCAGCTTGGTTGGGACAGGTCTTCTCAATGAGCAGTTCTTC.